This T cell receptor beta chain was documented in a study of CD4 T cells in relation to SARS-CoV-2 and coronaviruses (dated by TCRdb to 2020 to 2022). With regard to the full study: Using patient-derived lymphoblastoid cell lines, the shared crossreactive spike epitopes were mapped to their HLA restriction. Memory CD4+ T cell crossreactivity between SARS-CoV-2 and common cold coronavirus spike proteins was assessed at the TCR clonotype level in the study. Expansion assays from other donors in the study were sequenced with a different, Illumina-based TCR-beta assay. The Adaptive Biotechnologies TCR-sequencing kit was used for samples from a few pre-COVID donors and for the naive versus memory experiments, whereas the other data were Illumina-based.

DNA from uncultured naive and memory CD4+ T cells underwent immunoSEQ TCR-beta sequencing at deep resolution. The paper's data handling went like this. During preprocessing, nonproductive sequences were removed, along with CDR3s that did not begin with C, did not end with F or W, or were shorter than 7 amino acids. Cultured and uncultured naive and memory CD4+ repertoires were searched for CDR3s previously identified as spike- and CEF-reactive. CDR3 homology was measured as pairwise Levenshtein distance, computed with the stringdist R package after trimming three terminal residues from each end. Drawn from immuneACCESS, this table holds only the in-frame rearrangements with V and J called that TCRdb kept. Clones are partly lost; checked studies trace under half to an unresolved V gene and leave the rest unexplained. That table is the source of V, J and clone size, and D and trimming were worked out from the DNA. The sample includes approximately 64,000 clones, with around 93% observed a single time. The biggest ten clones account for 0.13% to 0.15% of the sample.

CD4+ T cells from unexposed donors were collected before the COVID-19 pandemic (2011-2018). Naive and memory CD4+ T cells were separated from cryopreserved PBMCs by CD4 enrichment followed by EasySep naive CD4+ T cell enrichment. Leukapheresis product for the unexposed donors was purchased commercially. Ficoll-Paque PLUS gradient centrifugation was used to isolate PBMCs from leukapheresis product or whole blood. PBMCs were either cryopreserved at -140 degrees C or used fresh in the expansion assay. The QIAamp Micro DNA Kit was used to extract genomic DNA from the CD4+ T cells. Here is what the overall study found, with its caveats: Because the crossreactivity analysis focused on spike protein, crossreactivity against other viral proteins was not assessed. In roughly 65% of donors, memory CD4+ clonotypes turned up that crossrecognized SARS-CoV-2 and at least one common cold coronavirus spike. Small numbers of patients and of tested TCRs were a limitation of the study. Significantly weaker SARS-CoV-2-driven expansion was shown by crossreactive clones than by monoreactive clones, consistent with antigenic imprinting. Naive versus memory sequencing indicated the assay detects memory recall responses rather than primary responses primed during culture. Because no donor provided both pre-pandemic and post-infection samples, tracing the source of pre-existing responses was limited.

This clone came up a few times. Its antigen is still unknown. No much larger clonotype is one base removed from it; base qualities were not supplied. At the junction V is shortened by 0 bases and J by 7 bases; bases outside the gene matches: 6. The CDR3 numbers 16 residues from cysteine through phenylalanine. The entry retains the CDR3 DNA only, 48 bases that are in frame from base 1. According to the germline V gene, CDR1 reads LGHNA and CDR2 reads YNFKEQ. The receptor chain draws on TRBV4-2 and TRBJ2-1, and TRBD2 aligns with 10 junction nucleotides. The sequencing sample was made of naive CD4+ T cells from PBMCs. According to the study, the label for this sample's cell subset or site signals: naive CD4+ T cells isolated by negative enrichment. This clonotype originated in a human donor in good health. CDR3 loop: CASSQDFLAGENEQFF. The bases are TGTGCCAGCAGCCAAGATTTCCTAGCGGGAGAGAATGAGCAGTTCTTC.